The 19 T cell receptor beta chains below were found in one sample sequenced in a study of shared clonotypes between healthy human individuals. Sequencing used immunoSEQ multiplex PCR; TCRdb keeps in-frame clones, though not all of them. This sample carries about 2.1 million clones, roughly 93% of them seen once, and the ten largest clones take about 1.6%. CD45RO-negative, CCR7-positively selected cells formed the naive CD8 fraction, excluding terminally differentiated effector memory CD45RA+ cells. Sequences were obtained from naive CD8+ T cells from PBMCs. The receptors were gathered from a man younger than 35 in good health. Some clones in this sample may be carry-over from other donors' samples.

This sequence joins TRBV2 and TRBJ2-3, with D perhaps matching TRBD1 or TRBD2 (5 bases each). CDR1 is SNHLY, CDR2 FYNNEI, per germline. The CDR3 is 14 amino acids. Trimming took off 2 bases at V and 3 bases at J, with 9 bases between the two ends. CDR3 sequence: CASSEIRETDTQYF. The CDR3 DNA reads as TGTGCCAGCAGTGAAATCAGGGAGACAGATACGCAGTATTTT.

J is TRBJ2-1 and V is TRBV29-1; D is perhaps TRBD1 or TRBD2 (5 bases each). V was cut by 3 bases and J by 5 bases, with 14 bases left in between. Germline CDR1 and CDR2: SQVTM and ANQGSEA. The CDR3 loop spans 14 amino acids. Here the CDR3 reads CSVDIRDVNNEQFF. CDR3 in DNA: TGCAGCGTTGATATCCGGGACGTAAACAATGAGCAGTTCTTC.

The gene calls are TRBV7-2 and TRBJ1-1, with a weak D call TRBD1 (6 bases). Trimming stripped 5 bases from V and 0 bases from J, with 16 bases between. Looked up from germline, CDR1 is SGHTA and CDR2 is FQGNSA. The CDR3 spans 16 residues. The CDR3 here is CASSPETGVMNTEAFF. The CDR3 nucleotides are TGTGCCAGCAGCCCCGAGACAGGCGTCATGAACACTGAAGCTTTCTTT.

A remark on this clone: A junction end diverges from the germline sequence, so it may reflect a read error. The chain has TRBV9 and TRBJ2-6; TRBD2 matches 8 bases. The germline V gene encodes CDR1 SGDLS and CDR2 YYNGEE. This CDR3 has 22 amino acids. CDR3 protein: CARSVGGPVRSGSTSGANVLTF. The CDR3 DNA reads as TGTGCCCGCAGCGTAGGGGGGCCGGTTCGGAGCGGGAGCACTTCTGGGGCCAACGTCCTGACTTTC.

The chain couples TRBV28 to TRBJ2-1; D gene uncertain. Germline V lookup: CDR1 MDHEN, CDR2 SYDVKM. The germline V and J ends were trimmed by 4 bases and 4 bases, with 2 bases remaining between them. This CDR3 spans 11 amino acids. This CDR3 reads CASSWYNEQFF. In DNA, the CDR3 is TGTGCCAGCAGTTGGTACAATGAGCAGTTCTTC.

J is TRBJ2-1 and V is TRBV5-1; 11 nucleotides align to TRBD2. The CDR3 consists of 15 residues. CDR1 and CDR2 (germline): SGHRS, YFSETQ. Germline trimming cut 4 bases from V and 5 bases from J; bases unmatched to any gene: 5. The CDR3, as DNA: TGCGCCAGCAGCCCAGTTAGCGGGAGGGACAATGAGCAGTTCTTC. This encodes CASSPVSGRDNEQFF. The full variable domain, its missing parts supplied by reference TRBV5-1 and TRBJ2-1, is KAGVTQTPRYLIKTRGQQVTLSCSPISGHRSVSWYQQTPGQGLQFLFEYFSETQRNKGNFPGRFSGRQFSNSRSEMNVSTLELGDSALYLCASSPVSGRDNEQFFGPGTRLTVL.

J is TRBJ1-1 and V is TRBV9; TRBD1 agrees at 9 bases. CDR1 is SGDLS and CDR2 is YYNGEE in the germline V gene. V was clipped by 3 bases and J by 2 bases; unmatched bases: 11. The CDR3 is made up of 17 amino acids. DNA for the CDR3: TGTGCCAGCAGCGCCCGCGCCGGGACAGGGAAAAACACTGAAGCTTTCTTT. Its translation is CASSARAGTGKNTEAFF.

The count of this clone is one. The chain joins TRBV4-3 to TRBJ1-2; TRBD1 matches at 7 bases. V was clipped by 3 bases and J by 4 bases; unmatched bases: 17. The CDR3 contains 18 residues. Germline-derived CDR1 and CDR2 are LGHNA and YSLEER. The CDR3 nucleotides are TGCGCCAGCAGCCATCCAGGACAGGTCCTTGGTAGTGCCTATGGCTACACCTTC. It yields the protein CASSHPGQVLGSAYGYTF.

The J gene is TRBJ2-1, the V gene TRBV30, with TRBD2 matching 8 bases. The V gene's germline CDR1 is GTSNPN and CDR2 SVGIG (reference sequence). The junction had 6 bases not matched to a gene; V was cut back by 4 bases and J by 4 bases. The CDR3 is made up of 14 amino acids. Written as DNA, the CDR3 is TGTGCCTGGAATCCACTAGCGGATTACAATGAGCAGTTCTTC. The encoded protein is CAWNPLADYNEQFF.

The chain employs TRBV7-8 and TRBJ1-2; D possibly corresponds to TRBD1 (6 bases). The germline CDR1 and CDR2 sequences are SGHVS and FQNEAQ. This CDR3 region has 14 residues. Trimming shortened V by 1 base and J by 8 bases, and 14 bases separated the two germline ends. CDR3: CASSLVKGGWGYTF. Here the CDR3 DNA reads TGTGCCAGCAGCTTAGTTAAAGGGGGATGGGGCTACACCTTC.

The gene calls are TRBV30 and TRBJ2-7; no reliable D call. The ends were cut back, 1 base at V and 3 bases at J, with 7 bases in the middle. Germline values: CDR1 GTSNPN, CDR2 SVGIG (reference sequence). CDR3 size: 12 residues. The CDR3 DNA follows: TGTGCCTGGAGTGGGGCACTCTACGAGCAGTACTTC. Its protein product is CAWSGALYEQYF. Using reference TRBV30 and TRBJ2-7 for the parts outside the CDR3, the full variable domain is SQTIHQWPATLVQPVGSPLSLECTVEGTSNPNLYWYRQAAGRGLQLLFYSVGIGQISSEVPQNLSASRPQDRQFILSSKKLLLSDSGFYLCAWSGALYEQYFGPGTRLTVT.

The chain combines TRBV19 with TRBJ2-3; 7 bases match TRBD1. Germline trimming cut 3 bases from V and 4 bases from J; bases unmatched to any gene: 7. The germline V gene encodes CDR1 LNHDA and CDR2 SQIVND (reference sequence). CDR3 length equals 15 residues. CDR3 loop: CASSIDREWSDTQYF. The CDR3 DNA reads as TGTGCCAGTAGTATCGACAGGGAATGGTCAGATACGCAGTATTTT. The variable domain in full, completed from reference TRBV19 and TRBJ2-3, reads DGGITQSPKYLFRKEGQNVTLSCEQNLNHDAMYWYRQDPGQGLRLIYYSQIVNDFQKGDIAEGYSVSREKKESFPLTVTSAQKNPTAFYLCASSIDREWSDTQYFGPGTRLTVL.

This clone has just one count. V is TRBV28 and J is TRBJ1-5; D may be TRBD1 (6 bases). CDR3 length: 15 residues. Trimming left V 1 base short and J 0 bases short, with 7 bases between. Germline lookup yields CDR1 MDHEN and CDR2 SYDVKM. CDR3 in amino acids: CASSLYRDSNQPQHF. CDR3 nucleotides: TGTGCCAGCAGTTTATACAGGGATAGCAATCAGCCCCAGCATTTT. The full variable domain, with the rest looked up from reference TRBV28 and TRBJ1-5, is DVKVTQSSRYLVKRTGEKVFLECVQDMDHENMFWYRQDPGLGLRLIYFSYDVKMKEKGDIPEGYSVSREKKERFSLILESASTNQTSMYLCASSLYRDSNQPQHFGDGTRLSIL.

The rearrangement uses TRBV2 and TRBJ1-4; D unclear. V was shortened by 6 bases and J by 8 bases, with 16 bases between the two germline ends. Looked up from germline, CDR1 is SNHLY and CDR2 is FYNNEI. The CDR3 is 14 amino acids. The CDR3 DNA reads TGTGCCAGCAGAGAACCACACTCGGAGGAAAAACTGTTTTTT. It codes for CASREPHSEEKLFF.

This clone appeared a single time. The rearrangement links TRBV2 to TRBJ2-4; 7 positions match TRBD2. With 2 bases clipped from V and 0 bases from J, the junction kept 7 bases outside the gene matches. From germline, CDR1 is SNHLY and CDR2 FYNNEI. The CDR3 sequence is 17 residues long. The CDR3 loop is CASSETAGVLAKNIQYF. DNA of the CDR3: TGTGCCAGCAGTGAAACGGCGGGGGTGTTAGCCAAAAACATTCAGTACTTC. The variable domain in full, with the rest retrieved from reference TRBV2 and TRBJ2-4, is EPEVTQTPSHQVTQMGQEVILRCVPISNHLYFYWYRQILGQKVEFLVSFYNNEISEKSEIFDDQFSVERPDGSNFTLKIRSTKLEDSAMYFCASSETAGVLAKNIQYFGAGTRLSVL.

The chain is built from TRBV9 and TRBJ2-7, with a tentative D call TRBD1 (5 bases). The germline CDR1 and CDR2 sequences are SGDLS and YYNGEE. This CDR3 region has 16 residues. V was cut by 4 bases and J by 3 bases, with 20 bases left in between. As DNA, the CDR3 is TGTGCCAGCAGCCCAACCGTTACTTCCAGGGTCTACGAGCAGTACTTC. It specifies CASSPTVTSRVYEQYF.

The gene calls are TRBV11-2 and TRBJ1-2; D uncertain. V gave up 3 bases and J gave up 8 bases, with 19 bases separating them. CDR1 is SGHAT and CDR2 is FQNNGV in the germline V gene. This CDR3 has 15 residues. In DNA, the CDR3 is TGTGCCAGCAGCTTTCCCTACCCCGAGGTAGGCGGCTACACCTTC. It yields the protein CASSFPYPEVGGYTF. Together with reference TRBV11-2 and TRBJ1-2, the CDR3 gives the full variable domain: EAGVAQSPRYKIIEKRQSVAFWCNPISGHATLYWYQQILGQGPKLLIQFQNNGVVDDSQLPKDRFSAERLKGVDSTLKIQPAKLEDSAVYLCASSFPYPEVGGYTFGSGTRLTVV.

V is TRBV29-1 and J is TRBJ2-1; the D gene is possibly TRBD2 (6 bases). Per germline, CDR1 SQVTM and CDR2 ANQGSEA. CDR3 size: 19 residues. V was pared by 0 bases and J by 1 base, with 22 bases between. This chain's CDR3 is CSVEDQRCRTILSYNEQFF. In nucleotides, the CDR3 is TGCAGCGTTGAAGATCAGAGATGTAGGACTATACTGTCCTACAATGAGCAGTTCTTC.

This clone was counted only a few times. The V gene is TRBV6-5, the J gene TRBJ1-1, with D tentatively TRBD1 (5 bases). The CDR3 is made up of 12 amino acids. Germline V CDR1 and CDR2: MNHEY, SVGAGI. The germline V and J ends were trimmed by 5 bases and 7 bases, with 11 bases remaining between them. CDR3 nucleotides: TGTGCCAGCAGTGTCCGGGGCGTTGAAGCTTTCTTT. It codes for CASSVRGVEAFF.